The clone carrying this T cell receptor (beta chain) was observed a single time. As yet, its antigen is unknown. It was with 60 Vbeta and 13 Jbeta primers that the PCR ran. Repertoires were generated with immunoSEQ multiplex PCR, while TCRdb's copy carries only in-frame clones and drops some. The sample consists of 150,000 to 250,000 clones, less than 80% of them appearing once. CDR3 length: 16 residues. Germline-derived CDR1 and CDR2 are SGHNT and YENEEA. The ends were cut back, 1 base at V and 6 bases at J, with 18 bases in the middle. The data were obtained in a study of cytomegalovirus exposure and HLA in healthy donors. At collection, donors were nominally healthy, but unrecorded immune exposures were probable. Overall study findings and caveats: Later analysis associated a missense DCLRE1C variant with TCR beta V- and J-gene trimming. An assumption of roughly uniform sequencing depth across donors underlay the presence/absence analyses. Common viral pathogens seemed to be connected with several of the most significant clusters, according to a later analysis.

The gene calls are TRBV11-3 and TRBJ1-1; D is undetermined. Sequenced input: PBMCs. This sequence was found in a woman in her twenties or thirties in good health and CMV-seropositive. The CDR3 loop is CASSLGNSRYLPEAFF. The CDR3 nucleotides read TGTGCCAGCAGCTTAGGAAACTCAAGATACTTACCTGAAGCTTTCTTT.